This T cell receptor beta chain was identified in a study of blood T cell repertoires in COVID-19. Whole-study context: The analysed material was cDNA or gDNA that came from T cells, B-cell-depleted T cells, or PBMCs.

Original processing notes: By means of reference gene primer amplification, nucleated cell counts were estimated. Only in-frame clones appear in the TCRdb table, and some are missing; sequencing was by immunoSEQ multiplex PCR. V, J and clone size are those of that table, while D and trimming were read from the DNA. The data show about 140,000 clones, more than 80% seen once. The CDR3 totals 14 residues. Germline trimming cut 2 bases from V and 3 bases from J; bases unmatched to any gene: 2. Looked up from germline, CDR1 is SGHRS and CDR2 is YFSETQ. This clonotype was sampled from a woman older than 75 with acute or convalescent COVID-19. Sequences were obtained from peripheral blood. The J gene is TRBJ1-2, the V gene TRBV5-1; TRBD1 matches at 9 bases. This chain's CDR3 is CASSLQGADYGYTF. CDR3 in DNA: TGCGCCAGCAGCTTACAGGGGGCGGACTATGGCTACACCTTC.